The next 3 T cell receptor beta chains were all read from a single sample in a study of shared clonotypes between healthy human individuals. The protocol was immunoSEQ multiplex PCR, while the TCRdb copy is restricted to in-frame clones and leaves out a portion. The sample includes approximately 2.4 million clones, roughly 95% seen only once; the top ten take around 0.13%. The sample was naive CD4+ T cells sorted from blood. Subset reported: CD45RA+ positively selected. Source of these receptors: a young man in good health.

The chain couples TRBV5-1 to TRBJ2-3; the D is unclear. The germline gives CDR1 SGHRS, CDR2 YFSETQ. The CDR3 consists of 14 residues. V lost 0 bases and J lost 5, with 10 bases in between. CDR3 nucleotide sequence: TGCGCCAGCAGCTTGGGGGTGGGCAGAGATACGCAGTATTTT. Protein: CASSLGVGRDTQYF.

This clone came up once. The chain employs TRBV6-6 and TRBJ2-3; 10 bases are a match to TRBD2. V shed 5 bases and J 3 bases; nucleotides not matched to a gene: 5. Germline V gene data show CDR1 as MNHNY and CDR2 as SVGAGI (reference sequence). The CDR3 has 15 amino acids. The CDR3 DNA is TGTGCCAGCAGTCTTCTAGCGGGAGCGACAGATACGCAGTATTTT. Encoded protein: CASSLLAGATDTQYF.

CDR3 residues: CASSLAAVTEAFF. CDR3 nucleotide sequence: TGTGCCAGCAGCTTAGCCGCTGTAACTGAAGCTTTCTTT. J is TRBJ1-1 and V is TRBV11-3; D gene uncertain. CDR1 is SGHNT and CDR2 is YENEEA in the germline V gene. The V gene lost 1 base and the J gene lost 5 bases, with 8 bases spanning the gap. The CDR3 length is 13 residues.